These 14 T cell receptor beta chains came from one sample sequenced in a study of blood T cell repertoires in COVID-19. Sequencing used immunoSEQ multiplex PCR; TCRdb keeps in-frame clones, though not all of them. The sample holds about 380,000 clones, 89% seen once. Sequencing input: peripheral blood. The receptors shown here come from a man aged 35-49 years with acute or convalescent COVID-19.

This chain joins TRBV15 and TRBJ2-7, with D maybe TRBD1 (6 bases). The CDR3 spans 14 residues. V was pared by 3 bases and J by 4 bases, with 13 bases between. CDR1 and CDR2 (germline): LNHNV, YYDKDF (reference sequence). The CDR3 loop is CATSRGHSGYEQYF. For the CDR3, the DNA is TGTGCCACCAGCAGGGGACACTCCGGTTACGAGCAGTACTTC.

The V call is TRBV4-2, the J call TRBJ1-6, with D possibly being TRBD1 (6 bases). CDR1 LGHNA and CDR2 YNFKEQ come from the germline V gene. The CDR3 runs to 20 residues. V was clipped by 0 bases and J by 10 bases, with 28 bases between them. This CDR3 is CASSQDLSGQGRLLASPLHF. CDR3 nucleotide sequence: TGTGCCAGCAGCCAAGATTTGAGTGGGCAGGGGCGCCTGTTAGCCTCACCCCTCCACTTT.

The chain has TRBV19 and TRBJ2-3; 9 bases agree with TRBD1. After removal of 4 bases from V and 2 bases from J, the junction contained 1 base not matched to a gene. CDR1 LNHDA and CDR2 SQIVND come from the germline V gene (reference sequence). CDR3 length equals 14 residues. The CDR3 region has the DNA TGTGCCAGTAGTAGGACAGGGGACACAGATACGCAGTATTTT. Translated: CASSRTGDTDTQYF.

The chain employs TRBV6-5 and TRBJ2-7; perhaps TRBD1 as D (5 bases). V lost 10 bases to trimming and J lost 6 bases, with 19 bases between them. The V gene's germline CDR1 is MNHEY and CDR2 SVGAGI. This CDR3 has 13 amino acids. The CDR3: CATGLDGTGEQYF. CDR3 DNA sequence: TGTGCCACAGGGCTGGATGGTACGGGCGAGCAGTACTTC.

This chain connects TRBV6-6 to TRBJ2-7, with 8 nucleotides matching TRBD1. The J segment lost 1 base and the V segment lost 2 bases, leaving 7 bases of the junction unmatched. From germline, CDR1 is MNHNY and CDR2 SVGAGI (reference sequence). This CDR3 has 16 residues. CDR3 loop: CASSYRTGPASYEQYF. The CDR3 DNA follows: TGTGCCAGCAGTTACCGGACAGGGCCGGCGTCCTACGAGCAGTACTTC.

The chain has TRBV6-2 or TRBV6-3 and TRBJ1-2, with TRBD1 identical over 9 bases. CDR3 length equals 15 residues. V gave up 2 bases and J gave up 7 bases; unmatched junction bases: 8. Germline V gives CDR1 MNHEY, CDR2 SVGEGT. The chain's CDR3 is CASSYLEQGAGGYTF. The CDR3 coding sequence is TGTGCCAGCAGTTACCTCGAACAGGGGGCAGGTGGCTACACCTTC.

This clone was seen a handful of times. The V gene is TRBV7-9, the J gene TRBJ2-1, with D uncertain. V gave up 8 bases and J gave up 6 bases, with 17 bases separating them. The CDR3 loop spans 14 amino acids. Per the germline V gene, CDR1 is SEHNR and CDR2 is FQNEAQ (reference sequence). CDR3 DNA sequence: TGTGCCAGCCTAACATCGGGTAGGTCCAATGAGCAGTTCTTC. It yields the protein CASLTSGRSNEQFF.

J is TRBJ1-2 and V is TRBV10-3; 7 nucleotides align to TRBD1. This CDR3 is 17 amino acids long. The V gene's germline CDR1 is ENHRY and CDR2 SYGVKD. V trimming: 2 bases; J trimming: 8 bases; junction bases outside the gene matches: 17. CDR3 DNA sequence: TGTGCCATCAGTGAGCTGGGACAGTCTGGGCCGGCGGGCGGCTACACCTTC. Protein: CAISELGQSGPAGGYTF.

J is TRBJ2-1 and V is TRBV5-4; D might be TRBD2 (5 bases). V dropped 2 bases and J dropped 2 bases, with 14 bases sitting between them. Germline V gives CDR1 SGHNT, CDR2 YYREEE (reference sequence). This CDR3 spans 16 amino acids. CDR3 in amino acids: CASSFRTFPTYNEQFF. CDR3 sequence (DNA): TGTGCCAGCAGCTTTAGGACTTTCCCTACCTACAATGAGCAGTTCTTC.

V usage is TRBV4-1 and J usage is TRBJ1-3, with D possibly matching TRBD1 (6 bases). Between the trimmed V and J ends, which lost 4 bases and 0 bases, there was a span of 13 bases. This CDR3 comprises 16 residues. The V gene's germline CDR1 is MGHRA and CDR2 YSYEKL. Here the CDR3 reads CASSLQQGPSGNTIYF. The CDR3 region has the DNA TGCGCCAGCAGCCTACAACAGGGCCCCTCTGGAAACACCATATATTTT.

The gene calls are TRBV10-3 and TRBJ1-2; 8 bases agree with TRBD1. The CDR3 has 14 amino acids. V shed 6 bases, J shed 4 bases, and the junction held 7 bases outside the gene matches. CDR1 ENHRY and CDR2 SYGVKD come from the germline V gene. The CDR3: CAIRATGEIYGYTF. The CDR3 nucleotides read TGTGCCATCAGGGCGACAGGGGAGATCTATGGCTACACCTTC.

The chain couples TRBV25-1 to TRBJ1-5; 7 nucleotides agree with TRBD1. The germline gives CDR1 MGHDK, CDR2 SYGVNS. This CDR3 has 17 amino acids. Trimming cost V 1 base and J 5 bases; bases outside gene matches: 11. Written as DNA, the CDR3 is TGTGCCAGCAGTGAATCTGAGGGGGCAGGGGCCGATCAGCCCCAGCATTTT. Amino acids: CASSESEGAGADQPQHF. Combining the CDR3 with reference TRBV25-1 and TRBJ1-5 gives the whole variable domain EADIYQTPRYLVIGTGKKITLECSQTMGHDKMYWYQQDPGMELHLIHYSYGVNSTEKGDLSSESTVSRIRTEHFPLTLESARPSHTSQYLCASSESEGAGADQPQHFGDGTRLSIL.

This sequence joins TRBV7-9 and TRBJ2-7; perhaps TRBD2 as D (6 bases). The V end lost 1 base, the J end lost 5 bases, and 12 bases lay between the germline ends. The CDR3 is made up of 14 amino acids. Germline V lookup: CDR1 SEHNR, CDR2 FQNEAQ (reference sequence). The CDR3 is CASSLGGLIHEQYF. CDR3 in DNA: TGTGCCAGCAGCTTAGGCGGACTAATCCACGAGCAGTACTTC.

The chain has TRBV7-2 and TRBJ1-2; 7 bases are a match to TRBD1. In germline, CDR1 is SGHTA, CDR2 FQGNSA. The trim removed 4 bases at V and 0 bases at J, leaving 5 bases unmatched. This CDR3 is 15 amino acids long. CDR3 amino acids: CASSSSGTANYGYTF. In DNA form, the CDR3 reads TGTGCCAGCAGCTCCTCCGGGACAGCTAACTATGGCTACACCTTC. Using reference TRBV7-2 and TRBJ1-2 for the parts outside the CDR3, the full variable domain is GAGVSQSPSNKVTEKGKDVELRCDPISGHTALYWYRQSLGQGLEFLIYFQGNSAPDKSGLPSDRFSAERTGGSVSTLTIQRTQQEDSAVYLCASSSSGTANYGYTFGSGTRLTVV.